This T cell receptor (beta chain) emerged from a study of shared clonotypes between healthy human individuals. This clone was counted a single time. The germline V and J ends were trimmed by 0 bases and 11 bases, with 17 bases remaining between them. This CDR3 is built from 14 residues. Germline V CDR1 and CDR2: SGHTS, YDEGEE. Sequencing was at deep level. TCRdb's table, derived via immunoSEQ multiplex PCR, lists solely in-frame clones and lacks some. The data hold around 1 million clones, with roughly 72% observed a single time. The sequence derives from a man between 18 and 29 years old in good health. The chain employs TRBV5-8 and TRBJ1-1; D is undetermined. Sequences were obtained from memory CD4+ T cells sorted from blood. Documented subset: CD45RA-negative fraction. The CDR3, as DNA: TGTGCCAGCAGCTTGGGCCGGCAGGCGGGGAGGGCTTTCTTT. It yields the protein CASSLGRQAGRAFF. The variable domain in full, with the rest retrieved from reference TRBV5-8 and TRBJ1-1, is EAGVTQSPTHLIKTRGQQATLRCSPISGHTSVYWYQQALGLGLQFLLWYDEGEERNRGNFPPRFSGRQFPNYSSELNVNALELEDSALYLCASSLGRQAGRAFFGQGTRLTVV.